This T cell receptor (beta chain) is from a study of T cell changes during pregnancy in multiple sclerosis. The germline CDR1 and CDR2 sequences are SGHRS and YFSETQ. This CDR3 contains 14 residues. The V end was cut by 2 bases, the J end by 3 bases, with 11 bases between. Using immunoSEQ multiplex PCR, the repertoire was profiled, and TCRdb retains in-frame clones only, with some absent. The sample comprises around 72,000 clones, around 91% of which are singletons, and around 0.75% rests with the top ten. This specimen consisted of peripheral blood, obtained in the third trimester of pregnancy. This TCR was sampled from a female donor in good health, enrolled as a control in a pregnancy study. The chain carries TRBV5-1 and TRBJ1-1, with a weak D call TRBD1 (6 bases). As DNA, the CDR3 is TGCGCCAGCAGCTTAGGGACACTAGACACTGAAGCTTTCTTT. It translates to CASSLGTLDTEAFF.